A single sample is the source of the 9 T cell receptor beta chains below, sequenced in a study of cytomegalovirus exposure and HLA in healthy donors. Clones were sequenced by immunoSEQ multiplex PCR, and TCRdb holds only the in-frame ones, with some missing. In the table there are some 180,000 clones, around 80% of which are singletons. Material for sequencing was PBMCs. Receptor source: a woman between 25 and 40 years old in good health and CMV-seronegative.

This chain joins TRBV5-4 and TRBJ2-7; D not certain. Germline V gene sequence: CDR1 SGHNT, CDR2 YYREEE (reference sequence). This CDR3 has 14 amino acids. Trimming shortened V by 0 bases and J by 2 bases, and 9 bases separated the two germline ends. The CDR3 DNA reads TGTGCCAGCAGCTTGGCCCCAGGAACCTACGAGCAGTACTTC. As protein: CASSLAPGTYEQYF.

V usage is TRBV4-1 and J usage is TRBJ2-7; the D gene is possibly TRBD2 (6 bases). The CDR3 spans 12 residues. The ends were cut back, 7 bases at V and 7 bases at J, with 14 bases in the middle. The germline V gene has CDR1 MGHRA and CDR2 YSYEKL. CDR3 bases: TGCGCCAGCAAGGGACCCGGGGGAGAGCAGTACTTC. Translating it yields CASKGPGGEQYF.

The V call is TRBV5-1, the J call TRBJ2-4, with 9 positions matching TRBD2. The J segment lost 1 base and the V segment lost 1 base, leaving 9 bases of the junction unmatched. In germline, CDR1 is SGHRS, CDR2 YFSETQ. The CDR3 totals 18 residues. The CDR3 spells CASSLNPGTSSAKNIQYF. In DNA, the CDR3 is TGCGCCAGCAGCTTGAATCCAGGGACTAGCTCGGCCAAAAACATTCAGTACTTC.

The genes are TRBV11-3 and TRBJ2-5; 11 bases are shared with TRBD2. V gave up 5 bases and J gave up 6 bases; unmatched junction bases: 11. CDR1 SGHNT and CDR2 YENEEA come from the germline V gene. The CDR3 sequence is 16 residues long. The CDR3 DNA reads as TGTGCCAGCAGCCCCAATTCACTAGCGGGAGCGAAGACCCAGTACTTC. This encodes CASSPNSLAGAKTQYF.

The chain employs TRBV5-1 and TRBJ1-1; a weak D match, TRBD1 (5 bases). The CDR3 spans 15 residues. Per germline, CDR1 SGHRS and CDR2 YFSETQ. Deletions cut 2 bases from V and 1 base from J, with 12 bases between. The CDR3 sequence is CASSLATGSNTEAFF. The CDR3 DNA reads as TGCGCCAGCAGCTTAGCTACAGGATCGAACACTGAAGCTTTCTTT.

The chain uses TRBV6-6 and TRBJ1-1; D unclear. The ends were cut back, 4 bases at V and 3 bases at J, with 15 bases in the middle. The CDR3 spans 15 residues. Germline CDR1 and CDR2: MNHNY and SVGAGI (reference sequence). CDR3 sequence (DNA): TGTGCCAGCAGTTCCCCGGAGGTCGGACACACTGAAGCTTTCTTT. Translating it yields CASSSPEVGHTEAFF.

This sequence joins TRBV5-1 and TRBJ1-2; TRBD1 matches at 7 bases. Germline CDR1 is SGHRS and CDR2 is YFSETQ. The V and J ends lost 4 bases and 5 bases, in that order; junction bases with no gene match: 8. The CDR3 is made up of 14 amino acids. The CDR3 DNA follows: TGCGCCAGCAGCGAGGAGTCAGGGGGTTATGGCTACACCTTC. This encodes CASSEESGGYGYTF.

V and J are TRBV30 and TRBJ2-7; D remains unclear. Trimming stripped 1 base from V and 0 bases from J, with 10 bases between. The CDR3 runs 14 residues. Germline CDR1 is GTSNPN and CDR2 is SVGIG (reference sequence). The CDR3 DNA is TGTGCCTGGAGTGGTAGTGTTTCCTCCTACGAGCAGTACTTC. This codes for CAWSGSVSSYEQYF.

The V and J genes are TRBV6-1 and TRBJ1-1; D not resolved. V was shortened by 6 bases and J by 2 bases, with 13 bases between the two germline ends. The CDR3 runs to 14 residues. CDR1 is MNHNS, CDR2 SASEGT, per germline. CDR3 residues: CASRPNAENTEAFF. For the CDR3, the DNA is TGTGCCAGCAGACCCAACGCGGAAAACACTGAAGCTTTCTTT.